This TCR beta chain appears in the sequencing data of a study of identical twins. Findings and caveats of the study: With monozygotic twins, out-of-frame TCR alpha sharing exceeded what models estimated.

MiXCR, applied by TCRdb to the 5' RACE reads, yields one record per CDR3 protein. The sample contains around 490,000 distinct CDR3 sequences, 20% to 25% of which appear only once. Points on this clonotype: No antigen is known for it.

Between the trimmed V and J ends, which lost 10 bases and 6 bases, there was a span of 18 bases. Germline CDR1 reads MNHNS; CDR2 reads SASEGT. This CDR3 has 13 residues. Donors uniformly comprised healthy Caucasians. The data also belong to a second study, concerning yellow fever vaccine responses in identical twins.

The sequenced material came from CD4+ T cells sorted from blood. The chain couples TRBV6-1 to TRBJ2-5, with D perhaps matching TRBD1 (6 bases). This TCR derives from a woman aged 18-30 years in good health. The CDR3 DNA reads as TGTGCCACCTCGGAGCCGCAGGGGCAGACCCAGTACTTC. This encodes CATSEPQGQTQYF.